The present T cell receptor (beta chain) was sequenced within a study of shared T cell receptors in the human thymus. The assay was immunoSEQ multiplex PCR, and TCRdb's table has in-frame clones only and misses some. Here the sample spans 600,000 or so clones, about 87% being singletons. V lost 0 bases and J lost 5, with 17 bases in between. Germline CDR1 and CDR2: SGHRS and YFSETQ. The CDR3 spans 16 residues. These data are also associated with another study on human thymus T cells. In that study: Donation came from healthy Finnish infants having corrective surgery for congenital heart defects. Resections that were taken during corrective heart surgery supplied the thymus tissue. Both thymic and peripheral blood repertoires showed apparently biased V and J usage. Highly overlapping thymic repertoires among unrelated individuals were reported in related research.

This rearrangement joins TRBV5-1 to TRBJ1-1; D is perhaps TRBD1 (6 bases). The sequence derives from a boy in the first two years of life with a congenital heart defect. Sequencing input: thymocytes. The CDR3 sequence is CASSLGAGVGETEAFF. The CDR3, as DNA: TGCGCCAGCAGCTTGGGGGCAGGGGTGGGTGAAACTGAAGCTTTCTTT.